The next 21 T cell receptor beta chains were all read from a single sample in a study of radiotherapy plus CTLA-4 blockade in lung cancer. Produced via immunoSEQ multiplex PCR; TCRdb's table is partial and in-frame only. The sample lists tens of thousands of clones, about 72% occurring once. The sequences come from peripheral blood, collected from a patient treated with radiotherapy plus ipilimumab. The receptors come from a human donor with non-small cell lung cancer who had stable disease on radiotherapy plus ipilimumab.

The J gene is TRBJ2-2, the V gene TRBV7-9, with D perhaps matching TRBD1 (5 bases). Germline V lookup: CDR1 SEHNR, CDR2 FQNEAQ (reference sequence). Trimming left V 5 bases short and J 5 bases short, with 12 bases between. The CDR3 extends over 14 amino acids. The CDR3 loop is CASSKDSRTGELFF. CDR3 coding DNA: TGTGCCAGCAGCAAAGACAGTAGGACCGGGGAGCTGTTTTTT.

This clone was counted only a few times. This chain joins TRBV5-8 and TRBJ2-5; no clear D. The germline V and J ends were trimmed by 3 bases and 5 bases, with 8 bases remaining between them. The germline gives CDR1 SGHTS, CDR2 YDEGEE. This CDR3 is 12 amino acids long. The DNA of the CDR3 is TGTGCCAGCAGCTGGCCCAGGGAGACCCAGTACTTC. Protein product: CASSWPRETQYF.

This rearrangement joins TRBV7-9 to TRBJ1-1; D perhaps matches TRBD1 (6 bases). The CDR3 consists of 16 residues. The germline V gene has CDR1 SEHNR and CDR2 FQNEAQ (reference sequence). The V end lost 1 base, the J end lost 5 bases, and 17 bases lay between the germline ends. CDR3 DNA sequence: TGTGCCAGCAGCTTAGGATTGCTAAGGGGGGGAACTGAAGCTTTCTTT. This encodes CASSLGLLRGGTEAFF.

Remarks on this clone: This specimen includes other DNA sequences encoding the same CDR3. The rearrangement links TRBV5-1 to TRBJ1-1, with 7 positions matching TRBD1. Germline-derived CDR1 and CDR2 are SGHRS and YFSETQ. The CDR3 consists of 14 residues. V shed 4 bases, J shed 1 base, and the junction held 4 bases outside the gene matches. CDR3: CASSPRTGNTEAFF. For the CDR3, the DNA is TGCGCCAGCAGCCCCCGGACAGGGAACACTGAAGCTTTCTTT.

CDR3 nucleotide sequence: TGTGCCAGCAGTTTCCAGGGGGTAGGGAACTATGGCTACACCTTC. Protein: CASSFQGVGNYGYTF. This chain connects TRBV27 to TRBJ1-2, with 7 bases matching TRBD1. The CDR3 contains 15 residues. Germline V gene lookup returns CDR1 MNHEY and CDR2 SMNVEV (reference sequence). Germline trimming cut 3 bases from V and 2 bases from J; bases unmatched to any gene: 6.

The chain combines TRBV9 with TRBJ2-3; 10 nucleotides align to TRBD2. Per the germline V gene, CDR1 is SGDLS and CDR2 is YYNGEE. The CDR3 has 14 amino acids. V was pared by 5 bases and J by 3 bases, with 3 bases of the junction left unmatched. The CDR3 DNA sequence: TGTGCCAGCAGGACGGGACTAGCGACAGATACGCAGTATTTT. It encodes CASRTGLATDTQYF.

V is TRBV6-6 and J is TRBJ2-2, with 8 bases that match TRBD2. CDR3 length equals 16 residues. Losses at the gene ends were 0 bases for V and 7 bases for J; bases not matched to a gene: 7. Germline V gene sequence: CDR1 MNHNY, CDR2 SVGAGI (reference sequence). The CDR3 loop is CASSYSISGVHGELFF. The DNA for the CDR3 is TGTGCCAGCAGTTACTCGATTAGCGGGGTCCACGGGGAGCTGTTTTTT.

J is TRBJ1-1 and V is TRBV19, with TRBD1 matching over 8 bases. This CDR3 is built from 15 residues. CDR1 is LNHDA, CDR2 SQIVND, per germline (reference sequence). V gave up 1 base and J gave up 7 bases; unmatched junction bases: 8. CDR3 in amino acids: CASSIGSAGGREAFF. The CDR3 DNA reads as TGTGCCAGTAGTATAGGTTCGGCAGGGGGCCGTGAAGCTTTCTTT.

A single count supports this clone. The chain has TRBV5-1 and TRBJ2-5; perhaps TRBD1 as D (5 bases). V lost 0 bases and J 3 bases, leaving 9 bases between the germline ends. This CDR3 has 14 residues. CDR1 SGHRS and CDR2 YFSETQ come from the germline V gene. CDR3: CASSLDSGKETQYF. CDR3 DNA: TGCGCCAGCAGCTTGGATTCAGGGAAAGAGACCCAGTACTTC. Full variable domain (missing parts from reference TRBV5-1 and TRBJ2-5): KAGVTQTPRYLIKTRGQQVTLSCSPISGHRSVSWYQQTPGQGLQFLFEYFSETQRNKGNFPGRFSGRQFSNSRSEMNVSTLELGDSALYLCASSLDSGKETQYFGPGTRLLVL.

The CDR3 here is CASSPPGGWDTEAFF. As DNA, the CDR3 is TGTGCCAGTAGTCCCCCGGGCGGCTGGGACACTGAAGCTTTCTTT. The chain joins TRBV19 to TRBJ1-1; D gene ambiguous. V was shortened by 5 bases and J by 3 bases, with 16 bases between the two germline ends. This CDR3 is 15 amino acids long. Germline CDR1 and CDR2: LNHDA and SQIVND (reference sequence).

This chain links TRBV5-1 with TRBJ1-1; D unresolved. Germline V gene lookup returns CDR1 SGHRS and CDR2 YFSETQ. The CDR3 has 14 amino acids. The V and J ends lost 0 bases and 6 bases respectively, with 12 bases between them. The CDR3 here is CASSLGVGRAEAFF. For the CDR3, the DNA is TGCGCCAGCAGCTTGGGAGTAGGGAGGGCTGAAGCTTTCTTT.

The chain recombines TRBV27 with TRBJ1-1; no clear D gene. The ends were cut back, 6 bases at V and 7 bases at J, with 21 bases in the middle. The germline V gene has CDR1 MNHEY and CDR2 SMNVEV (reference sequence). This CDR3 is 15 amino acids long. CDR3 nucleotide sequence: TGTGCCAGCAGCCTGGATTCGGGAAGATACGATGAAGCTTTCTTT. This sequence encodes CASSLDSGRYDEAFF.

The chain combines TRBV6-5 with TRBJ2-7, with 10 bases lining up with TRBD1. Trimming removed 6 bases from V and 7 bases from J; junction bases left unmatched: 6. Germline lookup yields CDR1 MNHEY and CDR2 SVGAGI. This CDR3 spans 13 amino acids. CDR3 bases: TGTGCCAGCAGGGGGACAGGGGCGCGGGAGCAGTACTTC. Protein product: CASRGTGAREQYF.

The chain couples TRBV5-4 to TRBJ1-2; no reliable D call. Germline CDR1 and CDR2: SGHNT and YYREEE (reference sequence). V lost 5 bases to trimming and J lost 8 bases, with 25 bases between them. The CDR3 runs 16 residues. DNA of the CDR3: TGTGCCAGCAGGTTTGATGCATCAGCGGGGTCTAAAGGCTACACCTTC. Protein product: CASRFDASAGSKGYTF.

The chain employs TRBV5-1 and TRBJ2-3; 12 nucleotides align to TRBD2. Per germline, CDR1 SGHRS and CDR2 YFSETQ. V was pared by 0 bases and J by 2 bases, with 4 bases of the junction left unmatched. This CDR3 is 17 amino acids long. The CDR3 loop reads CASSLELAGGITDTQYF. In nucleotides, the CDR3 is TGCGCCAGCAGCTTGGAACTAGCGGGGGGAATCACAGATACGCAGTATTTT.

This clone showed up just a few times. This chain joins TRBV6-5 and TRBJ1-6; D not certain. CDR3 length: 16 amino acids. With 4 bases removed from V and 3 bases from J, the gap between germline ends came to 13 bases. Germline CDR1 and CDR2: MNHEY and SVGAGI. This CDR3 is CASSSYHGSYNSPLHF. CDR3 nucleotides: TGTGCCAGCAGTTCCTACCACGGGAGCTATAATTCACCCCTCCACTTT.

The rearrangement links TRBV7-9 to TRBJ1-5, with TRBD1 as a possible D gene (5 bases). V lost 6 bases, J lost 5 bases, and 8 bases lay in between. Germline CDR1 is SEHNR and CDR2 is FQNEAQ (reference sequence). The CDR3 is 12 residues long. For the CDR3, the DNA is TGTGCCAGCAGTCTACAGGATCAGCCCCAGCATTTT. It codes for CASSLQDQPQHF.

The chain recombines TRBV10-2 with TRBJ2-1, with D possibly matching TRBD2 (6 bases). The CDR3 is 13 amino acids. V was cut by 6 bases and J by 4 bases, with 10 bases left in between. Germline lookup yields CDR1 WSHSY and CDR2 SAAADI. This chain's CDR3 is CASREGTYNEQFF. CDR3 in DNA: TGCGCCAGCAGAGAGGGGACTTACAATGAGCAGTTCTTC.

CDR3 protein: CASSQGRLGTSGGAATQYF. CDR3 nucleotides: TGCGCCAGCAGCCAAGGGAGGCTCGGGACTAGCGGGGGGGCCGCGACCCAGTACTTC. The rearrangement links TRBV4-3 to TRBJ2-5; 16 bases agree with TRBD2. V lost 1 base and J lost 7; bases outside the gene matches: 12. CDR3 length equals 19 residues. CDR1 and CDR2 (germline): LGHNA, YSLEER.

This clone was counted between two and nine times. This chain joins TRBV7-9 and TRBJ1-4; D unresolved. The germline V and J ends were trimmed by 1 base and 7 bases, with 7 bases remaining between them. The germline V gene has CDR1 SEHNR and CDR2 FQNEAQ (reference sequence). The CDR3 totals 13 residues. CDR3 residues: CASSLGPGEKLFF. Here the CDR3 DNA reads TGTGCCAGCAGCTTAGGTCCAGGTGAAAAACTGTTTTTT.

V usage is TRBV7-8 and J usage is TRBJ2-3; 7 bases are a match to TRBD1. This CDR3 region has 15 residues. J gave up 6 bases and V 7 bases, and 13 bases lay outside the gene matches. From germline, CDR1 is SGHVS and CDR2 FQNEAQ. The chain's CDR3 is CASIPIRQGGDTQYF. CDR3 coding DNA: TGTGCCAGCATCCCAATCAGACAGGGTGGCGATACGCAGTATTTT.